This T cell receptor (beta chain) was recorded in a study of T cell responses to AZD1222 COVID-19 vaccine. Study-level points and caveats: Repertoires were collected only later (after the peak T cell response had occurred). The donor cohort was predominantly white British with a female majority, and clonal diversity may have been underestimated.

Libraries were prepared by immunoSEQ multiplex PCR; TCRdb keeps only in-frame clonotypes and omits some of them. The table lists around 70,000 clones, roughly nine tenths of them singletons. V dropped 2 bases and J dropped 4 bases, with 8 bases sitting between them. This CDR3 is 14 amino acids long. In germline, CDR1 is MNHNY, CDR2 SVGAGI (reference sequence). To note about this clone: The antigen is unknown.

The rearrangement joins TRBV6-6 to TRBJ2-2, with D tentatively TRBD2 (5 bases). This TCR was recovered from an adult who received the AZD1222 COVID-19 vaccine. This specimen consisted of peripheral blood, obtained 28 days after the second AZD1222 dose. CDR3 sequence (DNA): TGTGCCAGCAGTTACCCACTAGGCACCGGGGAGCTGTTTTTT. Its protein product is CASSYPLGTGELFF.